This T cell receptor beta chain is drawn from a study of cytomegalovirus exposure and HLA in healthy donors. The study, taken as a whole, reports: When analyzed later, a missense DCLRE1C variant was found to be linked to TCR beta V- and J-gene trimming. Further analysis was carried out later, and it showed several of the most significant clusters appearing linked to common viral pathogens.

Regarding this clone: Its antigen is not known.

Germline CDR1 SQVTM, CDR2 ANQGSEA. The CDR3 sequence is 16 residues long. Trimming took 6 bases from V and 2 from J; bases not matched to a gene: 7. The primer mix had 60 Vbeta and 13 Jbeta primers. Sequencing was performed with immunoSEQ multiplex PCR; in TCRdb, only in-frame clones are kept and a portion is missing. The sample holds 75,000 to 90,000 clones, approximately 72% seen once. The TCR was taken from a woman aged 40 to 49 in good health and CMV-seropositive. The chain couples TRBV29-1 to TRBJ2-6, with 10 bases fitting TRBD1. The sample taken for sequencing was PBMCs. DNA of the CDR3: TGCAGCGTGGCCCGGGACAGGGGACCTGGGGCCAACGTCCTGACTTTC. Its protein product is CSVARDRGPGANVLTF.